Presented here are 18 T cell receptor beta chains from one specimen sequenced in a study of blood T cell repertoires in COVID-19. Measured with immunoSEQ multiplex PCR; TCRdb has only the in-frame clones, and not every one. The sample contains about 170,000 clones, roughly 80% of which appear only once. Sequenced sample: peripheral blood. Source of these receptors: a man in his 70s with acute or convalescent COVID-19.

The chain has TRBV4-2 and TRBJ2-1, with 9 positions matching TRBD2. Germline lookup yields CDR1 LGHNA and CDR2 YNFKEQ. After removal of 4 bases from V and 8 bases from J, the junction contained 12 bases not matched to a gene. This CDR3 has 16 residues. The CDR3, as DNA: TGTGCCAGCAGCCCCCATAGCGGGAGTTCCCAACATGAGCAGTTCTTC. Its translation is CASSPHSGSSQHEQFF.

This clone was recorded a few times. The chain recombines TRBV6-1 with TRBJ2-1, with 15 nucleotides matching TRBD2. This CDR3 contains 20 residues. CDR1 is MNHNS, CDR2 SASEGT, per germline. The J segment lost 6 bases and the V segment lost 4 bases, leaving 16 bases of the junction unmatched. CDR3 DNA: TGTGCCAGCAGTGCAGGACTAGCGGGGGGGCCAAGCTTTAGGACCAATGAGCAGTTCTTC. This sequence encodes CASSAGLAGGPSFRTNEQFF.

The rearrangement links TRBV11-2 to TRBJ2-7; a weak D match, TRBD1 (6 bases). V was shortened by 0 bases and J by 6 bases, with 12 bases between the two germline ends. There are 14 residues in the CDR3. The germline CDR1 and CDR2 sequences are SGHAT and FQNNGV. The CDR3 region has the DNA TGTGCCAGCAGCTTAGAGGACAGTTTCTCCGAGCAGTACTTC. Its protein product is CASSLEDSFSEQYF.

The V call is TRBV28, the J call TRBJ1-5, with 8 bases identical to TRBD1. The germline V gene encodes CDR1 MDHEN and CDR2 SYDVKM. Germline trimming cut 6 bases from V and 0 bases from J; bases unmatched to any gene: 10. The CDR3 is 17 amino acids. The CDR3 spells CASSNQGAGYSNQPQHF. CDR3 nucleotide sequence: TGTGCCAGCAGCAATCAGGGGGCGGGATATAGCAATCAGCCCCAGCATTTT.

V usage is TRBV20-1 and J usage is TRBJ2-1; no firm D call. The CDR3 contains 11 residues. Germline loops: CDR1 DFQATT, CDR2 SNEGSKA (reference sequence). The germline V and J ends were trimmed by 3 bases and 9 bases, with 9 bases remaining between them. The CDR3 reads CSASKFIEQFF. The CDR3 DNA follows: TGCAGTGCTAGTAAATTTATTGAGCAGTTCTTC.

V usage is TRBV11-2 and J usage is TRBJ1-1; D is perhaps TRBD1 (5 bases). With 5 bases removed from V and 10 bases from J, the gap between germline ends came to 17 bases. This CDR3 has 13 amino acids. Germline assignment: CDR1 SGHAT and CDR2 FQNNGV. CDR3: CASSRTTSERAFF. CDR3 DNA: TGTGCCAGCAGCAGGACAACCTCCGAGAGAGCTTTCTTT.

The chain couples TRBV13 to TRBJ2-1; 12 positions match TRBD2. Germline CDR1 PRHDT, CDR2 FYEKMQ (reference sequence). V shed 0 bases, J shed 6 bases, and the junction held 0 bases outside the gene matches. The CDR3 is made up of 15 amino acids. In DNA form, the CDR3 reads TGTGCCAGCAGCTTAGGGACTAGCGGGAGCAATGAGCAGTTCTTC. Translating gives CASSLGTSGSNEQFF.

The chain is built from TRBV4-1 and TRBJ1-4; 9 bases line up with TRBD1. J was trimmed by 7 bases and V by 0 bases; bases with no gene match: 6. Germline CDR1 MGHRA, CDR2 YSYEKL. There are 16 residues in the CDR3. The CDR3: CASSQDVTGGAEKLFF. In DNA, the CDR3 is TGCGCCAGCAGCCAAGACGTCACAGGGGGCGCTGAAAAACTGTTTTTT.

CDR3 DNA: TGTGCCAGCAGTTACCGGGACAGAGATCAGCCCCAGCATTTT. Translated, it gives CASSYRDRDQPQHF. The chain couples TRBV6-5 to TRBJ1-5, with 7 bases lining up with TRBD1. The CDR3 length is 14 residues. Germline V gene data show CDR1 as MNHEY and CDR2 as SVGAGI. The ends lost 2 bases at V and 5 bases at J; junction bases unmatched: 3.

This clone was detected a few times. The J gene is TRBJ1-2, the V gene TRBV6-6; TRBD1 matches at 10 bases. This CDR3 contains 15 residues. Germline-derived CDR1 and CDR2 are MNHNY and SVGAGI (reference sequence). Losses at the gene ends were 5 bases for V and 6 bases for J; bases not matched to a gene: 9. CDR3 residues: CASSLRGQGLNGYTF. The CDR3 DNA reads TGTGCCAGCAGTCTGAGGGGACAGGGGTTAAATGGCTACACCTTC.

The rearrangement joins TRBV4-1 to TRBJ1-1; 9 positions match TRBD1. The CDR3 extends over 13 amino acids. In germline, CDR1 is MGHRA, CDR2 YSYEKL. V was pared by 3 bases and J by 10 bases, with 6 bases of the junction left unmatched. CDR3 sequence reads: CASSQNRGLAAFF. The CDR3, as DNA: TGCGCCAGCAGCCAGAACAGGGGGCTAGCAGCTTTCTTT.

The chain links TRBV5-1 to TRBJ2-2, with 14 bases fitting TRBD2. Trimming removed 4 bases from V and 4 bases from J; junction bases left unmatched: 9. CDR1 is SGHRS, CDR2 YFSETQ, per germline. This CDR3 comprises 18 residues. CDR3 DNA sequence: TGCGCCAGCAGCCTGACTAGCGGGGGGGGCGGCGGCACCGGGGAGCTGTTTTTT. Its protein product is CASSLTSGGGGGTGELFF.

The chain joins TRBV5-4 to TRBJ1-1; maybe TRBD1 (6 bases). Trimming removed 4 bases at V and 4 bases at J, with 14 bases between. Germline CDR1 SGHNT, CDR2 YYREEE (reference sequence). The CDR3 is 14 residues long. CDR3: CASSIGGVFTEAFF. The CDR3 DNA reads TGTGCCAGCAGCATAGGGGGTGTTTTCACTGAAGCTTTCTTT.

J is TRBJ2-7 and V is TRBV5-4, with TRBD2 matching 11 bases. This CDR3 is 18 amino acids long. The junction had 11 bases not matched to a gene; V was cut back by 0 bases and J by 3 bases. From germline, CDR1 is SGHNT and CDR2 YYREEE (reference sequence). The CDR3 DNA reads as TGTGCCAGCAGCTTGGTGCCCCCAGGGACTAGCGGATTCTACGAGCAGTACTTC. Residues: CASSLVPPGTSGFYEQYF.

The rearrangement joins TRBV4-2 to TRBJ1-5; TRBD1 is a possible D gene (5 bases). Germline lookup yields CDR1 LGHNA and CDR2 YNFKEQ. The V and J ends lost 4 bases and 6 bases respectively, with 10 bases between them. The CDR3 sequence is 13 residues long. The CDR3: CASSRLGGQPQHF. CDR3 DNA sequence: TGTGCCAGCAGCCGATTGGGGGGTCAGCCCCAGCATTTT.

The chain uses TRBV21-1 and TRBJ1-2. TRBV21-1 is a pseudogene segment. This CDR3 contains 15 residues. CDR3: CASPKETPSNYGYTF. The CDR3 nucleotides read TGTGCCAGCCCAAAGGAGACCCCCTCGAACTATGGCTACACCTTC.

This clone was seen more than once but under ten times. CDR3 DNA: TGTGCCAGCAGCTTAGCAGACAGGGGGCTTTATGAGCAGTTCTTC. This codes for CASSLADRGLYEQFF. The chain joins TRBV7-9 to TRBJ2-1; TRBD1 matches 10 bases. CDR3 length equals 15 residues. Per germline, CDR1 SEHNR and CDR2 FQNEAQ (reference sequence). Trimming cost V 0 bases and J 8 bases; bases outside gene matches: 4.

The chain uses TRBV30 and TRBJ2-5; D perhaps matches TRBD2 (5 bases). Trimming removed 0 bases at V and 5 bases at J, with 13 bases between. Germline values: CDR1 GTSNPN, CDR2 SVGIG (reference sequence). The CDR3 spans 14 residues. The CDR3 loop is CAWSVLGLQETQYF. The CDR3 nucleotides read TGTGCCTGGAGTGTACTAGGTTTACAGGAGACCCAGTACTTC.